This T cell receptor beta chain was profiled in a study of cytotoxic CD8 clonotypes in ibrutinib-treated CLL. Study details: Of a cohort that held about a dozen relapsed/refractory and around 14 treatment-naive patients, some 17 were IGHV unmutated. Study results and limitations: Patients with sustained remission and those progressing were sampled at differing times. The study found clonality rose at ibrutinib response, then fell toward baseline at progression.

As input for TCR beta libraries, about 1.8 micrograms of genomic DNA came from cryopreserved PBMCs. Using immunoSEQ multiplex PCR, the repertoire was profiled, and TCRdb retains in-frame clones only, with some absent. The data show 300,000 to 350,000 clones, with about 80% seen just once and approximately 7% held by the top ten. As concerns this clone: Antigen specificity is unknown.

The CDR3 runs to 15 residues. The V end was cut by 3 bases, the J end by 0 bases, with 11 bases between. In germline, CDR1 is MNHEY, CDR2 SMNVEV (reference sequence). The origin of this receptor is a human donor with chronic lymphocytic leukemia. The specimen comprised PBMCs, sampled before ibrutinib treatment. The rearrangement links TRBV27 to TRBJ1-2; D may be TRBD1 (5 bases). The CDR3 DNA reads as TGTGCCAGCAGTTTCCTGAAGGGGTCTAACTATGGCTACACCTTC. Its protein is CASSFLKGSNYGYTF.